This note documents a single TCR beta chain sequence. The antigen is unknown. There were healthy Caucasian individuals from Russia, aged roughly 6 to 100, serving as donors. CDR1 and CDR2 from the germline V gene are SGHRS and YFSETQ. The CDR3 length is 15 residues. Trimming removed 0 bases at V and 1 base at J, with 7 bases between. The second PCR ran roughly 7 to 11 cycles with a sample-barcoded 5' primer and J-beta primers. The authors tagged each cDNA molecule using a template-switch adaptor with 12 random nucleotides. TCRdb used MiXCR to reprocess the 5' RACE reads, holding one entry per CDR3 protein. The sample includes about 1.8 million distinct CDR3 sequences, approximately 50% seen only once; the top ten take 2.1%. This specimen comes from a study of blood T cells in healthy people across ages. Findings and limits, study-wide: Both naive CD4+ cell counts and diversity were greater in long-lived donors than in aged donors. Naive T cell percentage showed a strong correlation with TCR beta diversity.

This clonotype originated in a woman between 40 and 50 years old in good health. Source material: blood. The rearrangement links TRBV5-1 to TRBJ2-2; D is unresolved. CDR3 sequence reads: CASSLGVRNTGELFF. The CDR3 bases are TGCGCCAGCAGCTTGGGCGTTCGGAACACCGGGGAGCTGTTTTTT.